This T cell receptor (beta chain) derives from a study of blood T cell repertoires in COVID-19. Across the whole study: Researchers got acute and convalescent COVID-19 samples from the United States, Italy and Spain. T cells, B-cell-depleted T cells, or PBMCs provided the cDNA or gDNA that served as material.

Per the authors' pipeline: Nucleated cell counts were estimated from reference gene primer amplification. Assay used: immunoSEQ multiplex PCR; TCRdb lists only in-frame clones, some missing. V, J and clone size derive from that table, while D and trimming were established from the DNA sequence. The data hold about 240,000 clones, with approximately 86% observed a single time. The sample consisted of peripheral blood. The sequence derives from a man in his sixties who had recovered from COVID-19.

Here the CDR3 reads CALARTMGYGYTF. CDR3 DNA sequence: TGTGCTTTGGCAAGGACTATGGGCTATGGCTACACCTTC. The chain carries TRBV30 and TRBJ1-2; D call uncertain. CDR3 length: 13 amino acids. Germline loops: CDR1 GTSNPN, CDR2 SVGIG (reference sequence).